This T cell receptor beta chain was captured in a study of blood T cells in healthy people across ages. It was with a sample-barcoded 5' primer and a J-beta primer mix that a second PCR of roughly 7 to 12 cycles was run. Each CDR3 protein gets one entry after TCRdb re-called the 5' RACE reads with MiXCR. The table has hundreds of thousands of distinct CDR3 sequences, approximately 49% seen once. CDR1 is MNHEY and CDR2 is SMNVEV in the germline V gene (reference sequence). Trimming took off 6 bases at V and 6 bases at J, with 18 bases between the two ends. The CDR3 spans 15 residues. This sequence joins TRBV27 and TRBJ2-1; D may be TRBD2 (7 bases). The specimen sequenced was blood. The sequence derives from a woman aged 55-70 years in good health. The CDR3, as DNA: TGTGCCAGCAGCAAGGGGGGAGGGCCGGTCAATGAGCAGTTCTTC. Translated, it gives CASSKGGGPVNEQFF.